Sequencing of this T cell receptor (beta chain) was carried out in a study of blood T cell repertoires in COVID-19. The overall study: Some COVID-19 samples were acute and others convalescent; all came from the United States, Italy and Spain. T cells, B-cell-depleted T cells, or PBMCs supplied cDNA or gDNA.

Germline values: CDR1 SQVTM, CDR2 ANQGSEA. V lost 0 bases and J 0 bases, leaving 12 bases between the germline ends. The CDR3 spans 16 residues. Authors' processing steps: Amplification with reference gene primers provided the estimates of nucleated cell counts. Libraries were prepared by immunoSEQ multiplex PCR; TCRdb keeps only in-frame clonotypes and omits some of them. V, J and clone size reflect that table, while D and trimming were determined from the DNA. The sample includes around 150,000 clones, 70% to 85% seen only once; the top ten take 22%. Specimen: peripheral blood. The V and J genes are TRBV29-1 and TRBJ2-1; D is unclear. The receptor's source is a woman of 80 years or more with acute or convalescent COVID-19. The CDR3 reads CSVEDARRSSYNEQFF. The DNA of the CDR3 is TGCAGCGTTGAAGATGCCCGACGGAGCTCCTACAATGAGCAGTTCTTC.